What follows is one T cell receptor beta chain and its context. While infection was still active, Seattle patients were enrolled and then followed longitudinally. This sample is part of a study of blood T cell repertoires in COVID-19. Across the study: Italy, Spain and the United States were the sources of the convalescent and acute COVID-19 samples.

TCRdb keeps only in-frame clones here, not all; method: immunoSEQ multiplex PCR. The table has approximately 170,000 clones, 84% seen once. The CDR3 is 15 residues long. Germline V gives CDR1 MDHEN, CDR2 SYDVKM. Trimming removed 5 bases from V and 11 bases from J; junction bases left unmatched: 17. The J gene is TRBJ1-1, the V gene TRBV28, with 7 positions matching TRBD1. The sequence was obtained from a woman between 70 and 85 years old with COVID-19, enrolled during active disease. The sequenced sample was peripheral blood. Here the CDR3 reads CASSTPTPRGERAFF. CDR3 bases: TGTGCCAGCAGTACCCCCACCCCCAGGGGGGAAAGGGCTTTCTTT.